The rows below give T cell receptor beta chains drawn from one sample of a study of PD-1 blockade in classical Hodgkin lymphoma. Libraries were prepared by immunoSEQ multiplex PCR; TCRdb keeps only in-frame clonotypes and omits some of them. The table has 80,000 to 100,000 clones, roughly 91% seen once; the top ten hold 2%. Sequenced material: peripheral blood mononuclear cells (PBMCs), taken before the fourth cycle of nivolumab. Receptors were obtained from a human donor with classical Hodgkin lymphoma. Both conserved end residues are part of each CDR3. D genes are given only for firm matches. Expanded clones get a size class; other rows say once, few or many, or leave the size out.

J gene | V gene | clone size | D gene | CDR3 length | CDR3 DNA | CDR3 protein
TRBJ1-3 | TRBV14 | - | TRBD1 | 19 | TGTGCCAGCAGCCTACCGGGACGGGGTCAGGACAGGTCTGGAAACACCATATATTTT | CASSLPGRGQDRSGNTIYF
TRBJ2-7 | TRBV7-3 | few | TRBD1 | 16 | TGTGCCAGCAGCTTAACAGGGGCAGGGGGCAGGTACGAGCAGTACTTC | CASSLTGAGGRYEQYF
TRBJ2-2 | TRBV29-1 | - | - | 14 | TGCAGCGTCCTGGTAGGGCTCCGGGCCGGGGAGCTGTTTTTT | CSVLVGLRAGELFF
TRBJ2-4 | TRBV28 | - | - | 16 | TGTGCCAGCAGTCCCACACGGATCCTCGCCAAAAACATTCAGTACTTC | CASSPTRILAKNIQYF
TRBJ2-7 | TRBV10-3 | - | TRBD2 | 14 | TGTGCCATCAGCTCTAGCGGGGAGTCCTACGAGCAGTACTTC | CAISSSGESYEQYF
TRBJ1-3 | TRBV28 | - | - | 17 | TGTGCCAGCAGTTACCCACGTGGGGTCGGCTCTGGAAACACCATATATTTT | CASSYPRGVGSGNTIYF
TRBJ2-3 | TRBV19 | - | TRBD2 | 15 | TGTGCCAGCTGCCGACTAGCGGGGAGCACAGATACGCAGTATTTT | CASCRLAGSTDTQYF
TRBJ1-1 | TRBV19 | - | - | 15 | TGTGCCAGTACCACCGTGGAGGGGGGCGTATGGGAAGCTTTCTTT | CASTTVEGGVWEAFF
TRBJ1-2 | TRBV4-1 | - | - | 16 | TGCGCCAGCAGCCAAGAAGGGTCCAGCGTTACGAGAGGCTACACCTTC | CASSQEGSSVTRGYTF
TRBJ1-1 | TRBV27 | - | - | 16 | TGTGCCAGCAGGAGATTAGGAACGACAGGAGGGGGTGAAGCTTTCTTT | CASRRLGTTGGGEAFF
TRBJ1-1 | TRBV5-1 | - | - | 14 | TGCGCCAGCAGCTTGGGGCCGCTGAACACTGAAGCTTTCTTT | CASSLGPLNTEAFF
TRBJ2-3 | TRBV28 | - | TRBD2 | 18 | TGTGCCAGCAGTCCAACATCCGGGACTAGCGGGAGGACAGATACGCAGTATTTT | CASSPTSGTSGRTDTQYF
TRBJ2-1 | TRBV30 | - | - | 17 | TGTGCCTGGGGCGGTGGAGGAGCTGATAGTTCCTACAATGAGCAGTTCTTC | CAWGGGGADSSYNEQFF
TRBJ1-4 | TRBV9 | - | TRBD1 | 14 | TGTGCCAGCAGCCCGACAGGGGGTGGCGAAAAACTGTTTTTT | CASSPTGGGEKLFF
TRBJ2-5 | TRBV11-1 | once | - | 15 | TGTGCCAGCAGCTCATATCGGCAGGGGAAAAAGACCCAGTACTTC | CASSSYRQGKKTQYF
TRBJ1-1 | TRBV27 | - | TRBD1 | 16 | TGTGCCAGCACTCCATTCGGGACAGGGGGCATACGGTCAGCTTTCTTT | CASTPFGTGGIRSAFF
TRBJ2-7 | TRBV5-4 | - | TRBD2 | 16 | TGTGCCAGCAGCTACTTTGGCGGGAGGGCGGTAAACGAGCAGTACTTC | CASSYFGGRAVNEQYF
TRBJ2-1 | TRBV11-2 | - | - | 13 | TGTGCCAGCAGCTTAGATTTCGGTCACGAGCAGTTCTTC | CASSLDFGHEQFF
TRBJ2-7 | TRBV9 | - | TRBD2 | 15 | TGTGCCAGCAGCGCCCGACTAGCGGGAGTTCTCGAGCAGTACTTC | CASSARLAGVLEQYF
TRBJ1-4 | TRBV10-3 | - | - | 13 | TGTGCCATCAGTAGGAACGCAGGGGAAAAACTGTTTTTT | CAISRNAGEKLFF
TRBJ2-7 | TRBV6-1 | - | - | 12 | TGTGCCAGCAGTGAAGTGCGACACCGTCAGTACTTC | CASSEVRHRQYF
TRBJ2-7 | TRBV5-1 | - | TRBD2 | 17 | TGCGCCAGCAGCTCTGGACTAGCGGGAGGGATCACCTACGAGCAGTACTTC | CASSSGLAGGITYEQYF
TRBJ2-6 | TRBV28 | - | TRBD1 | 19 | TGTGCCAGCAGTTCACTCTGGACAGGGGAGATCTCTGGGGCCAACGTCCTGACTTTC | CASSSLWTGEISGANVLTF
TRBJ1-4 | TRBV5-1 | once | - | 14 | TGCGCCAGCAGCCGCCTAAGACGCGATGAAAAACTGTTTTTT | CASSRLRRDEKLFF
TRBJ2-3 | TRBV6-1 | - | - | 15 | TGTGCCAGCAGTGGAAGAGCAGCCACCACAGATACGCAGTATTTT | CASSGRAATTDTQYF
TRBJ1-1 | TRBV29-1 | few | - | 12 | TGCAGCGTTGGAGGAACCCTCGGGGAAGCTTTCTTT | CSVGGTLGEAFF
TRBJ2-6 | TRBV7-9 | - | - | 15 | TGTGCCAGCAGCCACACCCGCTCTGGGGCCAACGTCCTGACTTTC | CASSHTRSGANVLTF
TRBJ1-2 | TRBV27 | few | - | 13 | TGTGCCAGCAGCCTAGGCGGAAGGTATGGCTACACCTTC | CASSLGGRYGYTF
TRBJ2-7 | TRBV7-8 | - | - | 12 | TGTGCCAGCAGCTTAGTCGTCCACGAGCAGTACTTC | CASSLVVHEQYF
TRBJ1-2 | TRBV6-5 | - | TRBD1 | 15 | TGTGCCAGCAGCAGGGGACAGCTATTTAACTATGGCTACACCTTC | CASSRGQLFNYGYTF